This T cell receptor beta chain was documented in a study of control samples from healthy donors and cancer patients. V lost 0 bases and J lost 4, with 7 bases in between. Per germline, CDR1 GTSNPN and CDR2 SVGIG (reference sequence). CDR3 length equals 13 residues. Notes on this clone: The same CDR3 is also encoded by other DNA sequences in this sample.

Profiling relied on immunoSEQ multiplex PCR, and the TCRdb table lists in-frame clones only, not all of them. The data contain over 150,000 clones, around 91% of them singletons. Input material: blood. The clonotype comes from a woman between 50 and 59 years old in good health. V and J are TRBV30 and TRBJ1-5, with D maybe TRBD1 (5 bases). The CDR3 nucleotides are TGTGCCTGGAGTGTTGGGGGTAATCAGCCCCAGCATTTT. It yields the protein CAWSVGGNQPQHF.